Listed below are T cell receptor beta chains from one sample, sequenced in a study of breast tumors, draining lymph nodes, adjacent tissues. Using its own MiXCR run on the multiplex PCR reads, TCRdb lists one record per CDR3 protein. The sample has fewer than 300,000 distinct CDR3 sequences; approximately 30% are singletons. Sequencing was performed on axillary lymph node tissue. The receptors were sampled from a female donor with breast cancer. Some clones in this sample may be carry-over from other donors' samples. Each CDR3 is given with its conserved first and last residue. The D gene is left open where the match is weak. Clone size is not always given. Where it is, it says once, few, many or a class for expanded clones.

CDR3 protein: CSVAEGTNEKLFF
CDR3 DNA: TGCAGCGTTGCGGAGGGGACTAATGAAAAACTGTTTTTT
clone size: medium-sized
D gene: .
J gene: TRBJ1-4
V gene: TRBV29-1

CDR3 protein: CASSLIGQGRANEQFF
CDR3 DNA: TGTGCCAGCAGCTTGATAGGACAGGGGCGAGCCAATGAGCAGTTCTTC
clone size: many
D gene: TRBD1
J gene: TRBJ2-1
V gene: TRBV11-1

CDR3 protein: CASSFGGAASGSGDEQFF
CDR3 DNA: TGTGCCAGCAGCTTTGGGGGGGCGGCTAGCGGGAGCGGTGATGAGCAGTTCTTC
clone size: few
D gene: TRBD2
J gene: TRBJ2-1
V gene: TRBV11-2

CDR3 protein: CASSLFASGKNEQFF
CDR3 DNA: TGTGCCAGCAGTTTATTCGCTAGCGGCAAAAATGAGCAGTTCTTC
clone size: .
D gene: TRBD2
J gene: TRBJ2-1
V gene: TRBV12-3/TRBV12-4

CDR3 protein: CASSPQAGAAGEQYF
CDR3 DNA: TGTGCCAGCAGTCCCCAAGCGGGAGCAGCGGGGGAGCAGTACTTC
clone size: many
D gene: TRBD2
J gene: TRBJ2-7
V gene: TRBV28

CDR3 protein: CASSFAGVNQPQHF
CDR3 DNA: TGTGCCAGCAGTTTCGCGGGGGTTAATCAGCCCCAGCATTTT
clone size: .
D gene: .
J gene: TRBJ1-5
V gene: TRBV12-3/TRBV12-4

CDR3 protein: CSALPSTSAHEQYF
CDR3 DNA: TGCAGTGCCCTACCCTCGACTAGCGCCCACGAGCAGTACTTC
clone size: many
D gene: TRBD2
J gene: TRBJ2-7
V gene: TRBV20-1

CDR3 protein: CSVKGTGAYEQYF
CDR3 DNA: TGCAGCGTTAAAGGCACAGGGGCCTACGAGCAGTACTTC
clone size: many
D gene: TRBD1
J gene: TRBJ2-7
V gene: TRBV29-1

CDR3 protein: CASRPIGTGIRGYTF
CDR3 DNA: TGTGCCAGTAGGCCTATCGGGACAGGGATACGCGGCTACACCTTC
clone size: .
D gene: TRBD1
J gene: TRBJ1-2
V gene: TRBV19

CDR3 protein: CASSDQGTANYGYTF
CDR3 DNA: TGTGCCAGCAGTGACCAGGGGACAGCTAACTATGGCTACACCTTC
clone size: once
D gene: TRBD1
J gene: TRBJ1-2
V gene: TRBV2